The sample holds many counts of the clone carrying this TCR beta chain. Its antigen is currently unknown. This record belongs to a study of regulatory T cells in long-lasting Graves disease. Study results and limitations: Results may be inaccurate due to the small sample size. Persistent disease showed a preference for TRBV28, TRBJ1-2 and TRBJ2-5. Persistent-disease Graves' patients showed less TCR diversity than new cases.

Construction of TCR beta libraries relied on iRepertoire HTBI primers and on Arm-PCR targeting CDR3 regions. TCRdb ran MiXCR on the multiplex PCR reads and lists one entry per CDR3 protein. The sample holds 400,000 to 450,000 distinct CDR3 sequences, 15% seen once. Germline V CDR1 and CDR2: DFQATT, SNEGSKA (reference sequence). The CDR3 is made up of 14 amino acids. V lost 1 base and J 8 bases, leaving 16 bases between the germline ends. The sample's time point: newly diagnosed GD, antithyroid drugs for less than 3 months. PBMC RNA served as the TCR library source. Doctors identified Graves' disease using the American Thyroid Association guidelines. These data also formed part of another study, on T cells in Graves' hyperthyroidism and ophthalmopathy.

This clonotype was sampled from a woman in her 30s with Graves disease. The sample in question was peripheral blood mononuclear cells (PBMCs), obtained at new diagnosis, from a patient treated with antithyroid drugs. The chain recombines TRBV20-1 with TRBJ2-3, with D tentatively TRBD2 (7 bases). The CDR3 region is CSARVAGAKATQYF. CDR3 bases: TGCAGTGCTAGAGTTGCGGGGGCAAAGGCTACGCAGTATTTT.